These T cell receptor beta chains were read from a single sample in a study of cytomegalovirus exposure and HLA in healthy donors. Data came from immunoSEQ multiplex PCR; TCRdb stores just in-frame clones and leaves some out. The sample has 150,000 to 180,000 clones; 65% to 75% are singletons. Sequenced material: PBMCs. These receptors were obtained from a man aged 25 to 45 in good health and CMV-seronegative. The CDR3 runs from the conserved cysteine through the conserved F or W. D genes are given only for firm matches. Clone sizes are given selectively: once, few, many, or a class where the clone is expanded.

-	-	TRBV18	TRBJ1-2	TGTGCCAGCTCACCACTAAGAGGGCCGACGGACTATGGCTACACCTTC	CASSPLRGPTDYGYTF
-	TRBD2	TRBV5-1	TRBJ2-7	TGCGCCAGCTCCGACGGGGGGGCCTACGAGCAGTACTTC	CASSDGGAYEQYF
-	TRBD1	TRBV19	TRBJ2-5	TGTGCCAGTAGTGTCGGACAGGGAGGACTCCAAGAGACCCAGTACTTC	CASSVGQGGLQETQYF
-	-	TRBV28	TRBJ2-1	TGTGCCAGCAGTTTATTGCCGGGGAATCCGGGGAATGAGCAGTTCTTC	CASSLLPGNPGNEQFF
few	TRBD1	TRBV5-4	TRBJ2-1	TGTGCCAGCAGCCGTCCCGGGACAGTGTACAATGAGCAGTTCTTC	CASSRPGTVYNEQFF
-	-	TRBV28	TRBJ1-1	TGTGCCAGCATGGCCACTGAAGCTTTCTTT	CASMATEAFF
-	-	TRBV28	TRBJ2-7	TGTGCCAGCAGTTTACAGGGTCGAGAGCAGTACTTC	CASSLQGREQYF
-	-	TRBV7-2	TRBJ1-5	TGTGCCAGCAGCTTCGGGGGGCCTGTTTACAATCAGCCCCAGCATTTT	CASSFGGPVYNQPQHF
-	-	TRBV5-1	TRBJ2-7	TGCGCCAGCAGCCCCCAGGACTCGAGCTCCTACGAGCAGTACTTC	CASSPQDSSSYEQYF
-	TRBD1	TRBV7-2	TRBJ2-7	TGTGCCAGCAGCTTATCGCCAGGGGGCCTCTACGAGCAGTACTTC	CASSLSPGGLYEQYF
-	-	TRBV5-1	TRBJ1-1	TGCGCCAGCAGCCCGCCGGGGGGCATGAACACTGAAGCTTTCTTT	CASSPPGGMNTEAFF
-	TRBD1	TRBV29-1	TRBJ2-3	TGCAGCGTTGCGGGGGGGACAGGGGGCCTCCGTACGCAGTATTTT	CSVAGGTGGLRTQYF
-	-	TRBV5-6	TRBJ1-2	TGTGCCAGCTCAACAGGGCCTCACAACTATGGCTACACCTTC	CASSTGPHNYGYTF
few	-	TRBV6-5	TRBJ2-4	TGTGCCAGCAGACAATATGGAGGAAGTAAAAACATTCAGTACTTC	CASRQYGGSKNIQYF
-	-	TRBV7-9	TRBJ1-1	TGTGCCAGCAGTCGTCCCCATTTGGGGGGGGGAGCTTTCTTT	CASSRPHLGGGAFF
few	-	TRBV14	TRBJ1-3	TGTGCCAGCAGTCTCCGAGGGGGTTATCTTGCTGGAAACACCATATATTTT	CASSLRGGYLAGNTIYF
-	-	TRBV28	TRBJ2-2	TGTGCCAGCAGTTTAGACTGGAACACCGGGGAGCTGTTTTTT	CASSLDWNTGELFF
once	TRBD1	TRBV7-9	TRBJ2-7	TGTGCCAGCAGCTTAGTAATGACAGGGGGGGCCTACGAGCAGTACTTC	CASSLVMTGGAYEQYF
-	TRBD2	TRBV28	TRBJ2-1	TGTGCCAGCAGTTTGCTAGCGGGTGGAAATGAGCAGTTCTTC	CASSLLAGGNEQFF
-	TRBD1	TRBV27	TRBJ2-2	TGTGCCAGCAGGGCCGGGGACAGGGGTTTCACCGGGGAGCTGTTTTTT	CASRAGDRGFTGELFF
-	TRBD1	TRBV25-1	TRBJ2-1	TGTGCCAGCAGTGAAATCCCGGGACAGGGTTACAATGAGCAGTTCTTC	CASSEIPGQGYNEQFF
few	TRBD1	TRBV28	TRBJ1-6	TGTGCCAGCAGCAGCATCCGGGACAGGGGGTATAATTCACCCCTCCACTTT	CASSSIRDRGYNSPLHF
-	-	TRBV5-6	TRBJ2-7	TGTGCCAGCAGTGGAGATGTCTACGAGCAGTACTTC	CASSGDVYEQYF
few	-	TRBV6-6	TRBJ2-1	TGTGCCAGCAGTACTCCAGGGAATGAGCAGTTCTTC	CASSTPGNEQFF
few	-	TRBV6-6	TRBJ2-2	TGTGCCAGCAACACGCAGAACACCGGGGAGCTGTTTTTT	CASNTQNTGELFF
-	-	TRBV11-3	TRBJ1-1	TGTGCCAGCAGTTTAGGGCCGAGGGCTGAAGCTTTCTTT	CASSLGPRAEAFF
-	-	TRBV19	TRBJ1-5	TGTGCCAGTAGTATAGCCGGGGGGCGCAGGCAGCCCCAGCATTTT	CASSIAGGRRQPQHF
few	TRBD1	TRBV18	TRBJ1-5	TGTGCCAGCTCGGGACAGGACAATCAGCCCCAGCATTTT	CASSGQDNQPQHF
-	-	TRBV5-6	TRBJ2-6	TGTGCCAGCAGCGGGGAGGGGGCCAACGTCCTGACTTTC	CASSGEGANVLTF
-	-	TRBV11-2	TRBJ2-1	TGTGCCAGCAGCTTAGAAGTAGGGGGGGCTGAGCAGTTCTTC	CASSLEVGGAEQFF
few	TRBD2	TRBV7-9	TRBJ2-3	TGTGCCAGCAGCTACACTAGCGGATCCACAGATACGCAGTATTTT	CASSYTSGSTDTQYF
-	-	TRBV28	TRBJ1-4	TGTGCCAGCTCCGGGGGGACCGCTAATGAAAAACTGTTTTTT	CASSGGTANEKLFF
-	TRBD2	TRBV5-1	TRBJ2-1	TGCGCCAGCAGGGACGTTGGGCGGGGGTACAATGAGCAGTTCTTC	CASRDVGRGYNEQFF
few	TRBD1	TRBV5-1	TRBJ2-5	TGCGCCAGCAGCGCCGGGACAGGGGCCCAAGAGACCCAGTACTTC	CASSAGTGAQETQYF
-	TRBD2	TRBV13	TRBJ2-3	TGTGCCAGCAGCTTTAGACTAGCGGGGCGCACAGATACGCAGTATTTT	CASSFRLAGRTDTQYF
-	-	TRBV28	TRBJ1-5	TGTGCCAGCAGTTTAGGGCAGGGAATAGATCAACCCCAGCATTTT	CASSLGQGIDQPQHF
-	-	TRBV5-1	TRBJ2-1	TGCGCCAGCAGCTTTGGACAGACGGGGGGTGAGCAGTTCTTC	CASSFGQTGGEQFF
-	TRBD1	TRBV9	TRBJ2-7	TGTGCCAGCAGCGCGGGACAGACCTACGAGCAGTACTTC	CASSAGQTYEQYF
-	-	TRBV28	TRBJ1-1	TGTGCCAGCACTGCAGGGTTGATCTCCCGTACTGAAGCTTTCTTT	CASTAGLISRTEAFF
-	-	TRBV30	TRBJ1-5	TGTGCCTGGGGGACTGACGGCAATCAGCCCCAGCATTTT	CAWGTDGNQPQHF
few	-	TRBV5-5	TRBJ2-7	TGTGCCAGCAGCTTGGCCCGGAGCTCCTACGAGCAGTACTTC	CASSLARSSYEQYF
-	-	TRBV4-2	TRBJ2-2	TGTGCCAGCAGCCAGGACTCCTTAACTTCGAACACCGGGGAGCTGTTTTTT	CASSQDSLTSNTGELFF
-	-	TRBV5-1	TRBJ1-4	TGCGCCAGCAGCTTGGACAGTTTGGATAATGAAGAACTGTTTTTT	CASSLDSLDNEELFF
-	-	TRBV10-3	TRBJ1-1	TGTGCCCATAGACAGGACCCTTACACTGAAGCTTTCTTT	CAHRQDPYTEAFF
-	-	TRBV11-3	TRBJ2-5	TGTGCCAGCAGCTCCTCGGGGGCGAGGGGGCGAGAGACCCAGTACTTC	CASSSSGARGRETQYF
-	TRBD2	TRBV29-1	TRBJ2-6	TGCAGCGTTAACGGGGGGGCAGATCTAGACGTCCTGACTTTC	CSVNGGADLDVLTF